The clone carrying this T cell receptor (beta chain) was counted a few times. Antigen: not known. Per sample, at least 5.5 micrograms of total RNA were extracted. Primers used in a second PCR of about 7 to 12 cycles were a sample-barcoded 5' primer and a J-beta primer mix. TCRdb redid the calling of the 5' RACE reads with MiXCR, one entry per CDR3 protein. The sample records hundreds of thousands of distinct CDR3 sequences, about half being singletons. The source of the sample is a study of blood T cells in healthy people across ages. Findings and caveats of the study: Conclusively comparing naive with antigen-experienced cells was impossible with unsorted PBMCs.

The germline V gene encodes CDR1 SGHRS and CDR2 YFSETQ. V dropped 0 bases and J dropped 6; count of bases not matched to a gene: 3. This CDR3 has 14 amino acids. Sample: blood. V is TRBV5-1 and J is TRBJ2-4; TRBD2 matches at 7 bases. This clonotype was sampled from an elderly man in good health. CDR3 nucleotide sequence: TGCGCCAGCAGCTTGGTGGTAGCGGGAAACATTCAGTACTTC. Protein product: CASSLVVAGNIQYF.